A selection of T cell receptor beta chains follows, all from one sample in a study of blood T cell repertoires in COVID-19. Produced via immunoSEQ multiplex PCR; TCRdb's table is partial and in-frame only. The sample shows 200,000 to 300,000 clones, almost 85% of them seen only once. The sequencing sample was made of peripheral blood. All receptors derive from an elderly woman with acute or convalescent COVID-19. Each CDR3 is given with its conserved first and last residue. D genes are given only for firm matches. Clone size is given for some rows only: seen once, a few or many times, or a class if the clone is expanded.

clone_size | d_call | j_call | v_call | cdr3_aa | cdr3_nt
NA | TRBD2 | TRBJ2-1 | TRBV4-3 | CASSPSGSSYNEQFF | TGCGCCAGCAGCCCTAGCGGGAGCTCCTACAATGAGCAGTTCTTC
few | TRBD2 | TRBJ2-1 | TRBV6-6 | CASSYRTSGSVNEQFF | TGTGCCAGCAGTTATAGGACTAGCGGGAGTGTCAATGAGCAGTTCTTC
few | NA | TRBJ2-1 | TRBV20-1 | CSVPDREQFF | TGCAGTGTCCCCGACAGAGAGCAGTTCTTC
NA | TRBD2 | TRBJ2-4 | TRBV11-2 | CASSLSGGGLGKNIQYF | TGTGCCAGCAGCTTAAGTGGTGGAGGACTAGGCAAAAACATTCAGTACTTC
NA | NA | TRBJ2-7 | TRBV30 | CAWSGLDYEQYF | TGTGCCTGGAGTGGGCTAGACTACGAGCAGTACTTC
NA | TRBD1 | TRBJ2-1 | TRBV25-1 | CASSERQGAYEQFF | TGTGCCAGCAGTGAACGACAGGGGGCCTATGAGCAGTTCTTC
NA | TRBD2 | TRBJ2-1 | TRBV10-3 | CAISDSGGVAYNEQFF | TGTGCCATCAGTGATTCTGGGGGGGTGGCCTACAATGAGCAGTTCTTC
once | NA | TRBJ1-2 | TRBV7-2 | CASSLSPGVIGYTF | TGTGCCAGCAGCTTAAGTCCAGGGGTGATTGGCTACACCTTC
NA | TRBD2 | TRBJ2-5 | TRBV15 | CATSRGLAGKTQYF | TGTGCCACCAGCAGAGGACTAGCGGGCAAGACCCAGTACTTC
NA | TRBD1 | TRBJ2-7 | TRBV5-1 | CASSLGQGAYEQYF | TGCGCCAGCAGCTTGGGACAGGGTGCCTACGAGCAGTACTTC
NA | NA | TRBJ2-1 | TRBV10-3 | CAIRGVDSHSYNEQFF | TGTGCCATCAGGGGGGTGGACAGCCACTCCTACAATGAGCAGTTCTTC
NA | NA | TRBJ2-1 | TRBV6-5 | CASSYSRENEQFF | TGTGCCAGCAGTTACTCGAGGGAGAATGAGCAGTTCTTC
NA | TRBD1 | TRBJ1-3 | TRBV5-1 | CASKKTGDSGNTIYF | TGCGCCAGCAAGAAGACAGGGGACTCTGGAAACACCATATATTTT
NA | NA | TRBJ2-2 | TRBV19 | CASRAGTYVTGELFF | TGTGCCAGTAGAGCCGGGACTTACGTCACCGGGGAGCTGTTTTTT
NA | TRBD2 | TRBJ2-1 | TRBV18 | CASSPQTSGSSYNEQFF | TGTGCCAGCTCACCTCAAACTAGCGGGAGTTCCTACAATGAGCAGTTCTTC
NA | NA | TRBJ1-4 | TRBV7-6 | CASSLASPNEKLFF | TGTGCCAGCAGCTTAGCCAGTCCTAATGAAAAACTGTTTTTT
NA | NA | TRBJ2-7 | TRBV29-1 | CSVYQGSSYEQYF | TGCAGCGTTTATCAGGGGTCCTCTTACGAGCAGTACTTC
NA | NA | TRBJ2-7 | TRBV6-2/TRBV6-3 | CASSPTIGSGNEQYF | TGTGCCAGCAGTCCGACGATCGGGAGTGGTAACGAGCAGTACTTC
NA | TRBD1 | TRBJ2-7 | TRBV7-9 | CASSRYDREVEEYEQYF | TGTGCCAGCAGCCGATATGACAGGGAAGTCGAGGAATACGAGCAGTACTTC
NA | TRBD1 | TRBJ1-5 | TRBV6-5 | CASSFGTGRVQPQHF | TGTGCCAGCAGTTTTGGGACAGGGCGAGTTCAGCCCCAGCATTTT
few | TRBD2 | TRBJ2-3 | TRBV5-5 | CASSLALAGGTDTQYF | TGTGCCAGCAGCTTAGCACTAGCGGGGGGCACAGATACGCAGTATTTT
NA | TRBD1 | TRBJ1-4 | TRBV6-2/TRBV6-3 | CASSQDRAEKLFF | TGTGCCAGCAGCCAGGACAGGGCGGAGAAACTGTTTTTT
many | NA | TRBJ1-2 | TRBV30 | CAWSGGGAFYGYTF | TGTGCCTGGAGCGGTGGCGGGGCGTTCTATGGCTACACCTTC
NA | TRBD1 | TRBJ1-5 | TRBV5-1 | CASSPGTGEQPQHF | TGCGCCAGCAGCCCCGGGACAGGGGAGCAGCCCCAGCATTTT
few | TRBD2 | TRBJ2-1 | TRBV19 | CASSIRKSGRAHGYNEQFF | TGTGCCAGTAGTATTAGAAAAAGCGGGAGGGCCCACGGCTACAATGAGCAGTTCTTC
NA | TRBD1 | TRBJ2-5 | TRBV19 | CASSRRTGGRETQYF | TGTGCCAGTAGTCGACGAACAGGGGGCAGAGAGACCCAGTACTTC
NA | NA | TRBJ2-3 | TRBV18 | CASSLAGPSTDTQYF | TGTGCCAGCTCACTGGCGGGACCTAGCACAGATACGCAGTATTTT
NA | TRBD2 | TRBJ2-2 | TRBV4-3 | CASSQALAAGITGELFF | TGCGCCAGCAGCCAAGCTCTGGCAGCGGGAATCACCGGGGAGCTGTTTTTT
NA | NA | TRBJ1-1 | TRBV5-1 | CASSFLGSGTEAFF | TGCGCCAGCAGCTTCTTGGGGTCGGGGACTGAAGCTTTCTTT
few | NA | TRBJ2-5 | TRBV18 | CASSPGSNEETQYF | TGTGCCAGCTCTCCCGGGAGTAACGAGGAGACCCAGTACTTC
NA | TRBD1 | TRBJ1-1 | TRBV6-5 | CASSYPGQGTSRAFF | TGTGCCAGCAGTTACCCCGGACAGGGTACTAGTAGGGCTTTCTTT
NA | TRBD2 | TRBJ2-1 | TRBV7-2 | CASRSTSGIYNEQFF | TGTGCCAGCAGATCCACTAGCGGGATCTACAATGAGCAGTTCTTC
NA | TRBD2 | TRBJ2-2 | TRBV18 | CASSPVGLAGGSGELFF | TGTGCCAGCTCACCAGTGGGACTAGCGGGAGGCTCCGGGGAGCTGTTTTTT
few | TRBD2 | TRBJ2-2 | TRBV5-4 | CASSFSGREFAGELFF | TGTGCCAGCAGCTTTTCGGGGCGGGAGTTTGCCGGGGAGCTGTTTTTT
NA | TRBD2 | TRBJ2-3 | TRBV5-4 | CASRQTSGRADTQYF | TGTGCCAGCCGACAGACTAGCGGGAGGGCAGATACGCAGTATTTT
NA | TRBD1 | TRBJ1-6 | TRBV2 | CASSRQGIFNSPLHF | TGTGCCAGCAGCCGACAGGGAATCTTCAATTCACCCCTCCACTTT
NA | NA | TRBJ2-3 | TRBV5-6 | CASSWWGQTFTDTQYF | TGTGCCAGCAGCTGGTGGGGACAAACCTTCACAGATACGCAGTATTTT
NA | TRBD2 | TRBJ2-7 | TRBV4-2 | CASSQAGTSGVDYEQYF | TGTGCCAGCAGCCAAGCCGGTACTAGCGGGGTAGATTACGAGCAGTACTTC
NA | NA | TRBJ2-1 | TRBV12-3/TRBV12-4 | CASSSYLGNEQFF | TGTGCCAGCAGTTCCTATCTCGGTAATGAGCAGTTCTTC
NA | NA | TRBJ2-5 | TRBV18 | CASSSKTGAQYF | TGTGCCAGCTCATCCAAAACGGGAGCCCAGTACTTC
few | NA | TRBJ1-3 | TRBV4-2 | CASSQDHGFSGNTIYF | TGTGCCAGCAGCCAAGATCATGGCTTCTCTGGAAACACCATATATTTT
NA | NA | TRBJ2-1 | TRBV5-4 | CASSLLSSYNEQFF | TGTGCCAGCAGCTTGCTCAGCTCCTACAATGAGCAGTTCTTC